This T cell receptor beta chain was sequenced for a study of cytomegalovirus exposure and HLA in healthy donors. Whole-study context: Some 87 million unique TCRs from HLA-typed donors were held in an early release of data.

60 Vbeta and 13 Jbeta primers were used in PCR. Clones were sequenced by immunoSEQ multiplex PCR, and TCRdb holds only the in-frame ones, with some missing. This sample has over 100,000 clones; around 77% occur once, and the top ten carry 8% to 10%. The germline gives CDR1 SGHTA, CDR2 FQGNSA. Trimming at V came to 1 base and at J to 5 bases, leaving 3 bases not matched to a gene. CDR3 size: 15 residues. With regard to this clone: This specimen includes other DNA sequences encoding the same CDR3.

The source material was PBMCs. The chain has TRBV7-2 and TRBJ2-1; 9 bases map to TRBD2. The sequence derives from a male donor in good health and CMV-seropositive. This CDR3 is CASSLVAGVNNEQFF. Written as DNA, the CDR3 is TGTGCCAGCAGCTTAGTAGCGGGAGTCAACAATGAGCAGTTCTTC.